These 32 T cell receptor beta chains were sequenced from one sample in a study of patients and donors after allogeneic stem cell transplantation. TCRdb processed the RT-PCR reads anew with MiXCR; each CDR3 protein has one entry. The repertoire consists of roughly 960,000 distinct CDR3 sequences, with roughly 18% occurring once and the leading ten covering around 6%. Sequencing input: blood, either unsorted or a sorted T cell fraction (not recorded which). These receptors all come from a human donor who was either an allogeneic HSCT recipient or a stem cell or donor lymphocyte infusion donor (not recorded which). It is not recorded whose cells these are; they may come from a transplant donor.

This chain uses TRBV24-1 with TRBJ2-5; 12 bases line up with TRBD2. J gave up 5 bases and V 5 bases, and 8 bases lay outside the gene matches. This CDR3 spans 16 amino acids. The germline V gene encodes CDR1 KGHDR and CDR2 SFDVKD. CDR3 residues: CATSVTSGGLGETQYF. DNA for the CDR3: TGTGCCACCAGTGTTACTAGCGGGGGGCTGGGGGAGACCCAGTACTTC.

The V gene is TRBV27, the J gene TRBJ2-1; 8 bases line up with TRBD2. CDR1 is MNHEY, CDR2 SMNVEV, per germline (reference sequence). Trimming took 6 bases from V and 3 from J; bases not matched to a gene: 13. The CDR3 is 17 amino acids. CDR3 residues: CASSPWEGSGSYNEQFF. CDR3 in DNA: TGTGCCAGCAGCCCCTGGGAGGGGAGCGGGAGCTACAATGAGCAGTTCTTC.

This clonotype has a handful of counts. The V call is TRBV12-3 or TRBV12-4, the J call TRBJ2-2; D remains unclear. V was shortened by 4 bases and J by 0 bases, with 12 bases between the two germline ends. The CDR3 runs 16 residues. CDR3 sequence: CASSSLGQPNTGELFF. The DNA of the CDR3 is TGTGCCAGCAGTTCTCTCGGGCAGCCGAACACCGGGGAGCTGTTTTTT.

Here the CDR3 reads CSVHPGGTSNEQFF. The CDR3 region has the DNA TGCAGCGTTCACCCGGGAGGGACTTCAAATGAGCAGTTCTTC. This chain joins TRBV29-1 and TRBJ2-1, with TRBD2 identical over 8 bases. CDR3 size: 14 residues. Germline V lookup: CDR1 SQVTM, CDR2 ANQGSEA. V trimming: 5 bases; J trimming: 7 bases; junction bases outside the gene matches: 10.

This clonotype was seen ten or more times. This chain joins TRBV20-1 and TRBJ2-4; 7 positions agree with TRBD2. The CDR3 is 15 amino acids. CDR1 and CDR2 (germline): DFQATT, SNEGSKA (reference sequence). The J segment lost 0 bases and the V segment lost 2 bases, leaving 4 bases of the junction unmatched. In nucleotides, the CDR3 is TGCAGTGCTAGAAACCCGGGGGGAGCCAAAAACATTCAGTACTTC. Protein product: CSARNPGGAKNIQYF.

This clonotype was seen a handful of times. The chain has TRBV18 and TRBJ2-1; the match to TRBD2 covers 10 bases. Germline loops: CDR1 KGHSH, CDR2 LQKENI. CDR3 length equals 15 residues. Trimming cost V 8 bases and J 5 bases; bases outside gene matches: 9. CDR3 region: CASTLPGLANNEQFF. The CDR3 nucleotides are TGTGCCAGCACCCTGCCGGGACTAGCGAACAATGAGCAGTTCTTC.

This clonotype is a singleton in its sample. This may arise from a read error, as a much more abundant clone is one base away. The V gene is TRBV3-1, the J gene TRBJ2-2; TRBD2 matches 9 bases. Germline V gene sequence: CDR1 LGHDT, CDR2 YNNKEL (reference sequence). The V and J ends lost 4 bases and 1 base, in that order; junction bases with no gene match: 1. There are 15 residues in the CDR3. The CDR3: CASSRLAENTGELFF. As DNA, the CDR3 is TGTGCCAGCAGCCGACTAGCGGAGAACACCGGGGAGCTGTTTTTT.

This clonotype was detected a few times. V and J are TRBV20-1 and TRBJ1-2, with 11 bases matching TRBD1. V lost 3 bases, J lost 5 bases, and 5 bases stayed unmatched. CDR1 is DFQATT, CDR2 SNEGSKA, per germline (reference sequence). CDR3 length: 14 amino acids. The CDR3 region is CSASGQGAEYGYTF. The CDR3 region has the DNA TGCAGTGCTAGCGGACAGGGGGCTGAATATGGCTACACCTTC.

This clonotype came up once. The chain joins TRBV20-1 to TRBJ2-3, with D possibly TRBD2 on 6 matching bases. Trimming took off 8 bases at V and 1 base at J, with 13 bases between the two ends. Germline CDR1 is DFQATT and CDR2 is SNEGSKA (reference sequence). The CDR3 length is 13 residues. CDR3 DNA sequence: TGCAGTACTACGGGAGACCGCACAGATACGCAGTATTTT. This encodes CSTTGDRTDTQYF.

This clonotype was picked up a small number of times. The chain recombines TRBV9 with TRBJ1-3, with D hard to call. Trimming shortened V by 1 base and J by 0 bases, and 5 bases separated the two germline ends. CDR1 and CDR2 (germline): SGDLS, YYNGEE. CDR3 length: 14 amino acids. This CDR3 reads CASSVRDSGNTIYF. The CDR3 region has the DNA TGTGCCAGCAGCGTAAGGGACTCTGGAAACACCATATATTTT.

This clonotype was observed a few times. The chain employs TRBV27 and TRBJ2-7; 8 positions agree with TRBD1. The J segment lost 1 base and the V segment lost 6 bases, leaving 11 bases of the junction unmatched. The CDR3 loop spans 16 amino acids. Germline-derived CDR1 and CDR2 are MNHEY and SMNVEV (reference sequence). The CDR3, as DNA: TGTGCCAGCAGGGCGCAGGGGGCGAGTTCGTCCTACGAGCAGTACTTC. Encoded protein: CASRAQGASSSYEQYF.

The V call is TRBV2, the J call TRBJ2-5; a possible D gene is TRBD2 (6 bases). Trimming shortened V by 10 bases and J by 1 base, and 16 bases separated the two germline ends. CDR1 is SNHLY, CDR2 FYNNEI, per germline. The CDR3 runs to 14 residues. The CDR3, as DNA: TGTGCCACGAACCGGCGGGGCGGCCAAGAGACCCAGTACTTC. This sequence encodes CATNRRGGQETQYF.

This chain connects TRBV27 to TRBJ2-1, with D perhaps given as TRBD1 or TRBD2 (5 bases each). CDR3 length: 13 residues. V lost 7 bases and J lost 7, with 14 bases in between. In germline, CDR1 is MNHEY, CDR2 SMNVEV (reference sequence). In DNA, the CDR3 is TGTGCCAGCACCCACGGGACCGCAAATGAGCAGTTCTTC. The encoded protein is CASTHGTANEQFF.

The chain uses TRBV7-3 and TRBJ2-3; 8 bases align to TRBD1. Trimming took 4 bases from V and 0 from J; bases not matched to a gene: 3. The CDR3 is 15 amino acids. Germline V gene sequence: CDR1 SGHTA, CDR2 FQGTGA. CDR3: CASSWTGTSTDTQYF. CDR3 nucleotide sequence: TGTGCCAGCAGCTGGACAGGGACTAGCACAGATACGCAGTATTTT.

The CDR3 region has the DNA TGTGCCAGCAGCCAAGAACAAGGGTACAATGAGCAGTTCTTC. Translating gives CASSQEQGYNEQFF. The chain has TRBV3-1 and TRBJ2-1; unclear D gene. The CDR3 totals 14 residues. Germline V gives CDR1 LGHDT, CDR2 YNNKEL (reference sequence). V lost 0 bases and J 4 bases, leaving 7 bases between the germline ends.

This chain links TRBV6-1 with TRBJ2-3; D call uncertain. The CDR3 is 13 residues long. Germline CDR1 is MNHNS and CDR2 is SASEGT. V was trimmed by 6 bases and J by 1 base, leaving 8 bases between them. CDR3 in DNA: TGTGCCAGCAGGACGACTGGCACAGATACGCAGTATTTT. Translation: CASRTTGTDTQYF.

This clonotype has more than one count but fewer than ten. J is TRBJ1-3 and V is TRBV10-3; D might be TRBD1 (5 bases). This CDR3 is built from 11 residues. V was cut by 11 bases and J by 6 bases, with 11 bases left in between. In germline, CDR1 is ENHRY, CDR2 SYGVKD. The CDR3 protein is CAWGDQNTIYF. For the CDR3, the DNA is TGTGCCTGGGGGGATCAAAACACCATATATTTT.

The CDR3 DNA follows: TGCGCCAGCATGGGTCCAGGGGGCAATGAGCAGTTCTTC. Translating gives CASMGPGGNEQFF. The chain employs TRBV5-1 and TRBJ2-1, with 7 bases lining up with TRBD1. CDR1 SGHRS and CDR2 YFSETQ come from the germline V gene. The CDR3 totals 13 residues. V was clipped by 6 bases and J by 6 bases; unmatched bases: 6.

This chain uses TRBV5-1 with TRBJ1-1; D is perhaps TRBD1 (6 bases). Trimming shortened V by 4 bases and J by 1 base, and 14 bases separated the two germline ends. This CDR3 region has 15 residues. The germline gives CDR1 SGHRS, CDR2 YFSETQ. The chain's CDR3 is CASSRMGTPNTEAFF. The CDR3 region has the DNA TGCGCCAGCAGCCGAATGGGGACACCGAACACTGAAGCTTTCTTT.

V and J are TRBV12-3 or TRBV12-4 and TRBJ1-1; TRBD1 agrees at 8 bases. V lost 5 bases, J lost 1 base, and 9 bases stayed unmatched. The CDR3 sequence is 16 residues long. The CDR3 coding sequence is TGTGCCAGCAGTCCACCCCCGGGACAGGAGAACACTGAAGCTTTCTTT. As protein: CASSPPPGQENTEAFF.

This clonotype occurred a few times. The CDR3 here is CASSQVLAASYEQYF. CDR3 nucleotides: TGCGCCAGCAGCCAAGTACTAGCGGCCTCCTACGAGCAGTACTTC. V is TRBV4-3 and J is TRBJ2-7; 8 nucleotides line up with TRBD2. The CDR3 runs 15 residues. V lost 1 base, J lost 0 bases, and 2 bases stayed unmatched. Per germline, CDR1 LGHNA and CDR2 YSLEER.

This clonotype was counted only a few times. This chain connects TRBV2 to TRBJ2-2; 8 nucleotides match TRBD1. CDR3 length: 16 amino acids. From germline, CDR1 is SNHLY and CDR2 FYNNEI. Losses at the gene ends were 2 bases for V and 0 bases for J; bases not matched to a gene: 2. The CDR3 protein is CASSEKTGANTGELFF. The CDR3 coding sequence is TGTGCCAGCAGTGAAAAGACAGGGGCGAACACCGGGGAGCTGTTTTTT. Full variable domain (remainder filled in from reference TRBV2 and TRBJ2-2): EPEVTQTPSHQVTQMGQEVILRCVPISNHLYFYWYRQILGQKVEFLVSFYNNEISEKSEIFDDQFSVERPDGSNFTLKIRSTKLEDSAMYFCASSEKTGANTGELFFGEGSRLTVL.

The CDR3 sequence is CASGTSNTQYF. The DNA of the CDR3 is TGTGCTTCCGGGACTAGTAATACGCAGTATTTT. This sequence joins TRBV30 and TRBJ2-3, with TRBD2 matching over 8 bases. The CDR3 has 11 residues. Germline CDR1 and CDR2: GTSNPN and SVGIG (reference sequence). Combining the CDR3 with reference TRBV30 and TRBJ2-3 gives the whole variable domain SQTIHQWPATLVQPVGSPLSLECTVEGTSNPNLYWYRQAAGRGLQLLFYSVGIGQISSEVPQNLSASRPQDRQFILSSKKLLLSDSGFYLCASGTSNTQYFGPGTRLTVL.

This clonotype has a count of ten or more. This chain links TRBV7-9 with TRBJ1-2, with 7 bases matching TRBD1. This CDR3 has 12 amino acids. The V and J ends lost 5 bases and 6 bases, in that order; junction bases with no gene match: 3. CDR1 and CDR2 (germline): SEHNR, FQNEAQ (reference sequence). The CDR3 DNA sequence: TGTGCCAGCAGCCGACAGGGTGATGGCTACACCTTC. Protein product: CASSRQGDGYTF.

This clonotype was seen only a few times. The V call is TRBV5-8, the J call TRBJ2-2; D is unresolved. Between the trimmed V and J ends, which lost 0 bases and 6 bases, there was a span of 12 bases. CDR1 and CDR2 from the germline V gene are SGHTS and YDEGEE. The CDR3 runs 15 residues. The CDR3 nucleotides read TGTGCCAGCAGCTTGGGCCGCATAATCGCCGGGGAGCTGTTTTTT. It encodes CASSLGRIIAGELFF.

V is TRBV24-1 and J is TRBJ2-1, with 10 bases that match TRBD2. Germline CDR1 KGHDR, CDR2 SFDVKD. CDR3 length equals 15 residues. Germline trimming cut 1 base from V and 5 bases from J; bases unmatched to any gene: 1. The DNA of the CDR3 is TGTGCCACCAGTGATTTCCTAGCGGGGGACAATGAGCAGTTCTTC. It translates to CATSDFLAGDNEQFF.

The chain has TRBV9 and TRBJ1-6; D is perhaps TRBD1 (5 bases). The V end was cut by 0 bases, the J end by 6 bases, with 7 bases between. CDR3 length equals 14 residues. Germline V gives CDR1 SGDLS, CDR2 YYNGEE. The DNA of the CDR3 is TGTGCCAGCAGCGTAGCAGGGACTAATTCACCCCTCCACTTT. Translated: CASSVAGTNSPLHF.

This chain joins TRBV15 and TRBJ1-5, with D uncertain. The CDR3 consists of 16 residues. V lost 0 bases, J lost 0 bases, and 9 bases lay in between. CDR1 and CDR2 (germline): LNHNV, YYDKDF (reference sequence). The DNA for the CDR3 is TGTGCCACCAGCAGAGAACGAGGGAATAGCAATCAGCCCCAGCATTTT. It yields the protein CATSRERGNSNQPQHF.

The chain links TRBV5-1 to TRBJ2-4; D might be TRBD1 or TRBD2, each matching 5 bases. Germline V gives CDR1 SGHRS, CDR2 YFSETQ. V was clipped by 0 bases and J by 5 bases, with 12 bases between them. The CDR3 has 15 amino acids. In DNA, the CDR3 is TGCGCCAGCAGCTTGGATCCGGGACGGCAAAACATTCAGTACTTC. Its translation: CASSLDPGRQNIQYF.

This clonotype was recorded a few times. The genes are TRBV27 and TRBJ1-2; D possibly corresponds to TRBD1 (6 bases). CDR1 and CDR2 (germline): MNHEY, SMNVEV (reference sequence). V was trimmed by 3 bases and J by 7 bases, leaving 15 bases between them. CDR3 length: 14 residues. The CDR3 region is CASSFGAGAGGYTF. CDR3 DNA: TGTGCCAGCAGTTTTGGGGCAGGGGCGGGTGGCTACACCTTC.

V is TRBV18 and J is TRBJ1-2; no firm D call. Trimming pared 1 base from V and 2 bases from J, leaving 11 bases between. This CDR3 spans 15 amino acids. Germline CDR1 and CDR2: KGHSH and LQKENI. The chain's CDR3 is CASSPQVRWNYGYTF. CDR3 sequence (DNA): TGTGCCAGCTCACCACAGGTCCGGTGGAACTATGGCTACACCTTC.

There are many counts of this clonotype. J is TRBJ1-2 and V is TRBV6-5, with a possible D match to TRBD1 (5 bases). The CDR3 contains 13 residues. The V gene's germline CDR1 is MNHEY and CDR2 SVGAGI. The ends were cut back, 0 bases at V and 11 bases at J, with 13 bases in the middle. The CDR3 here is CASSYSSGDGYTF. In DNA, the CDR3 is TGTGCCAGCAGTTACTCGAGTGGGGACGGTTACACCTTC.